This T cell receptor (beta chain) was recovered during a study of cytomegalovirus exposure and HLA in healthy donors. The wider study: A prior study identified 90 million to 120 million unique TCR beta sequences from 150 million to 200 million T cells. When 350 to 500 donors were genotyped, 80% to 90% of them were found to fall in the Caucasian-associated ancestry cluster. Findings and caveats of the study: As a later analysis showed, several of the most significant clusters appeared to be linked to common viral pathogens.

About this clone itself: The antigen is unknown.

Participants comprised healthy donors of bone marrow. Primers for the PCR totalled 60 Vbeta and 13 Jbeta. Repertoires were generated with immunoSEQ multiplex PCR, while TCRdb's copy carries only in-frame clones and drops some. In total, the table holds tens of thousands of clones. CDR1 is LNHDA, CDR2 SQIVND, per germline (reference sequence). This CDR3 has 19 residues. V was clipped by 1 base and J by 0 bases, with 16 bases between them. Source material: PBMCs. The chain is built from TRBV19 and TRBJ2-6; tentatively, D is TRBD1 (6 bases). The sequence came from a woman aged 35 to 49 in good health and CMV-seronegative. The CDR3 DNA is TGTGCCAGTAGTATAGGTAGGCCGGGACACAGCTCTGGGGCCAACGTCCTGACTTTC. Protein sequence: CASSIGRPGHSSGANVLTF.